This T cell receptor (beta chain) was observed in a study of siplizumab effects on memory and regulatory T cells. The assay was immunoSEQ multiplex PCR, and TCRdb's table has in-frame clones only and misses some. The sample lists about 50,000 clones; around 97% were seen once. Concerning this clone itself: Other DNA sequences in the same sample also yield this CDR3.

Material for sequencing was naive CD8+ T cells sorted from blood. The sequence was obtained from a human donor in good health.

The CDR3, as DNA: TGTGCCAGCAGTGTGGAGGCCCAGTACTTC. Translation: CASSVEAQYF. The rearrangement joins TRBV2 to TRBJ2-5, with D tentatively TRBD2 (5 bases). V gave up 4 bases and J gave up 9 bases, with 6 bases separating them. This CDR3 comprises 10 residues. In germline, CDR1 is SNHLY, CDR2 FYNNEI.